These 32 T cell receptor beta chains share one sample of origin, sequenced in a study of identical twins. A single record per CDR3 protein comes from TCRdb applying MiXCR to the 5' RACE reads. The table has 1.5 million to 2 million distinct CDR3 sequences, roughly 35% seen once. Sequences were obtained from cord blood. Receptors originate from a newborn girl in good health.

This clonotype was picked up a small number of times. This rearrangement joins TRBV28 to TRBJ2-1; 7 bases line up with TRBD2. Trimming took 7 bases from V and 0 from J; bases not matched to a gene: 6. The germline V gene has CDR1 MDHEN and CDR2 SYDVKM. The CDR3 extends over 15 amino acids. In DNA, the CDR3 is TGTGCCAGCATTCCACTAGCGACCTCCTACAATGAGCAGTTCTTC. Translation gives CASIPLATSYNEQFF. The whole variable domain, filled in from reference TRBV28 and TRBJ2-1, reads DVKVTQSSRYLVKRTGEKVFLECVQDMDHENMFWYRQDPGLGLRLIYFSYDVKMKEKGDIPEGYSVSREKKERFSLILESASTNQTSMYLCASIPLATSYNEQFFGPGTRLTVL.

The J gene is TRBJ1-1, the V gene TRBV5-1; D ambiguous. Deletions cut 4 bases from V and 7 bases from J, with 11 bases between. Germline assignment: CDR1 SGHRS and CDR2 YFSETQ. The CDR3 totals 12 residues. Here the CDR3 reads CASSVEGFEAFF. CDR3 coding DNA: TGCGCCAGCAGCGTGGAGGGATTTGAAGCTTTCTTT.

V is TRBV19 and J is TRBJ1-2; D unclear. The CDR3 spans 14 residues. Germline V lookup: CDR1 LNHDA, CDR2 SQIVND (reference sequence). V was pared by 0 bases and J by 4 bases, with 9 bases between. The CDR3, as DNA: TGTGCCAGTAGTATAGAAAACACCGGCTATGGCTACACCTTC. As protein: CASSIENTGYGYTF.

This clonotype turned up a few times. V usage is TRBV12-3 or TRBV12-4 and J usage is TRBJ2-1; 9 bases fit TRBD2. The V and J ends lost 5 bases and 5 bases, in that order; junction bases with no gene match: 10. CDR3 length: 16 residues. CDR3 residues: CASSANSGRFHNEQFF. The CDR3 bases are TGTGCCAGCAGTGCTAATAGCGGGAGATTCCACAATGAGCAGTTCTTC.

This chain connects TRBV24-1 to TRBJ2-1; no firm D call. Per the germline V gene, CDR1 is KGHDR and CDR2 is SFDVKD. The CDR3 contains 17 residues. Trimming removed 0 bases from V and 0 bases from J, with 11 bases in between. CDR3 DNA: TGTGCCACCAGTGATTTGCCAGGTCTAAGCTCCTACAATGAGCAGTTCTTC. Its protein product is CATSDLPGLSSYNEQFF.

The chain links TRBV2 to TRBJ1-2; 7 bases match TRBD1. Trimming cost V 4 bases and J 4 bases; bases outside gene matches: 6. Germline loops: CDR1 SNHLY, CDR2 FYNNEI. The CDR3 loop spans 14 amino acids. The CDR3 nucleotides read TGTGCCAGCAGTGGTTTAACAGGGGCCTATGGCTACACCTTC. Encoded protein: CASSGLTGAYGYTF.

In this sample, this clonotype turned up a few times. The chain uses TRBV6-1 and TRBJ1-5, with D uncertain. V lost 2 bases and J 11 bases, leaving 19 bases between the germline ends. Germline V lookup: CDR1 MNHNS, CDR2 SASEGT. This CDR3 spans 15 amino acids. This chain's CDR3 is CASSEPTVPGWAQHF. CDR3 nucleotides: TGTGCCAGCAGTGAACCTACAGTCCCTGGATGGGCCCAGCATTTT.

This clonotype was counted a few times. This chain connects TRBV7-8 to TRBJ2-1; 9 nucleotides match TRBD2. V lost 1 base to trimming and J lost 0 bases; unmatched junction nucleotides: 7. Germline-derived CDR1 and CDR2 are SGHVS and FQNEAQ. The CDR3 sequence is 18 residues long. In nucleotides, the CDR3 is TGTGCCAGCAGCTTAGTTGGCGCGGGAGGGGGCTCCTACAATGAGCAGTTCTTC. Translation: CASSLVGAGGGSYNEQFF.

This chain joins TRBV2 and TRBJ2-5, with 9 bases identical to TRBD1. V shed 6 bases, J shed 1 base, and the junction held 3 bases outside the gene matches. This CDR3 has 14 residues. The V gene's germline CDR1 is SNHLY and CDR2 FYNNEI. CDR3 DNA sequence: TGTGCCAGCAGAGGGGACAGGGCCCAAGAGACCCAGTACTTC. This codes for CASRGDRAQETQYF.

In this sample, this clonotype turned up a few times. The V gene is TRBV28, the J gene TRBJ2-3; TRBD1 matches at 7 bases. The V gene's germline CDR1 is MDHEN and CDR2 SYDVKM. V shed 3 bases and J 1 base; nucleotides not matched to a gene: 4. The CDR3 covers 15 residues. The DNA for the CDR3 is TGTGCCAGCAGTTTGACAGGGCCCCGCACAGATACGCAGTATTTT. Its protein product is CASSLTGPRTDTQYF.

The chain has TRBV9 and TRBJ2-5, with D unclear. CDR3 length equals 12 residues. CDR1 SGDLS and CDR2 YYNGEE come from the germline V gene. The V end lost 6 bases, the J end lost 11 bases, and 17 bases lay between the germline ends. The CDR3, as DNA: TGTGCCAGCAACGAGGCAATCAATGAGCAGTACTTC. This sequence encodes CASNEAINEQYF.

The sample holds a few counts of this clonotype. The chain carries TRBV15 and TRBJ2-3; 8 bases match TRBD2. The CDR3 sequence is 13 residues long. Germline CDR1 and CDR2: LNHNV and YYDKDF (reference sequence). The DNA of the CDR3 is TGTGCTACCGGGGGGGCGAACACAGATACGCAGTATTTT. Protein product: CATGGANTDTQYF.

The chain recombines TRBV6-1 with TRBJ1-2, with D possibly matching TRBD1 (6 bases). Trimming left V 1 base short and J 4 bases short, with 16 bases between. This CDR3 has 16 residues. Germline V gene sequence: CDR1 MNHNS, CDR2 SASEGT. The CDR3 is CASSEVPGATFYGYTF. The CDR3 DNA follows: TGTGCCAGCAGTGAAGTTCCAGGGGCCACGTTCTATGGCTACACCTTC.

This clonotype was recorded at least ten times. The chain recombines TRBV10-1 with TRBJ2-3; a possible D gene is TRBD1 (5 bases). This CDR3 region has 14 residues. In germline, CDR1 is WNHNN, CDR2 SYGVQD (reference sequence). Trimming shortened V by 2 bases and J by 8 bases, and 14 bases separated the two germline ends. The DNA of the CDR3 is TGCGCCAGCAGTGAGGACAGACGTGTTATTACGCAGTATTTT. Protein sequence: CASSEDRRVITQYF.

V and J are TRBV25-1 and TRBJ1-6, with 9 bases aligning to TRBD1. Germline loops: CDR1 MGHDK, CDR2 SYGVNS. Trimming took 2 bases from V and 5 from J; bases not matched to a gene: 1. The CDR3 runs 15 residues. CDR3 bases: TGTGCCAGCAGTGAAGGGGACAGGGATAATTCACCCCTCCACTTT. Translation: CASSEGDRDNSPLHF.

This clonotype occurred a few times. This chain links TRBV7-2 with TRBJ2-1, with D unclear. The V end was cut by 5 bases, the J end by 4 bases, with 9 bases between. Germline assignment: CDR1 SGHTA and CDR2 FQGNSA. The CDR3 runs 13 residues. CDR3 sequence: CASSGSAYNEQFF. The DNA for the CDR3 is TGTGCCAGCAGCGGCAGCGCTTACAATGAGCAGTTCTTC.

The chain joins TRBV6-5 to TRBJ1-1, with unresolved D. Germline CDR1 and CDR2: MNHEY and SVGAGI. The CDR3 has 15 residues. Trimming pared 0 bases from V and 7 bases from J, leaving 15 bases between. The chain's CDR3 is CASSYSKKAGFEAFF. DNA for the CDR3: TGTGCCAGCAGTTACTCGAAAAAGGCCGGATTTGAAGCTTTCTTT.

This clonotype was observed once. This chain links TRBV20-1 with TRBJ2-4, with D perhaps TRBD1 (6 bases). Germline V CDR1 and CDR2: DFQATT, SNEGSKA (reference sequence). This CDR3 spans 15 amino acids. V lost 3 bases to trimming and J lost 5 bases, with 17 bases between them. CDR3 nucleotides: TGCAGTGCTAGCCTCTGGACAGCTACCGAAAACATTCAGTACTTC. Translated: CSASLWTATENIQYF.

This clonotype was counted a few times. This chain joins TRBV20-1 and TRBJ2-5; D ambiguous. There are 12 residues in the CDR3. Germline lookup yields CDR1 DFQATT and CDR2 SNEGSKA (reference sequence). V was cut by 5 bases and J by 11 bases, with 18 bases left in between. The CDR3 sequence: CSAPISYNEQYF. The CDR3 DNA reads TGCAGTGCTCCTATCTCCTACAATGAGCAGTACTTC.

Worth noting for this clonotype: Mismatch with germline at one junction end may stem from a read error. The rearrangement links TRBV27 to TRBJ2-2; 9 bases line up with TRBD2. Germline assignment: CDR1 MNHEY and CDR2 SMNVEV (reference sequence). The CDR3 contains 16 residues. CDR3 coding DNA: TGTGCCGGCAGTTTCGTCGGGACTAGCCCGTTCGGGGAGCTGTTTTTT. Its translation: CAGSFVGTSPFGELFF.

Points on this clonotype: A much bigger clone sits one base away, suggesting this may be a read error. The rearrangement joins TRBV28 to TRBJ2-7; 14 nucleotides align to TRBD2. The CDR3 extends over 18 amino acids. Germline V gives CDR1 MDHEN, CDR2 SYDVKM. CDR3: CASSLPVGTSGSSHEQSF. The CDR3 coding sequence is TGTGCCAGCAGTTTACCCGTCGGGACTAGCGGGAGTTCCCACGAGCAGTCCTTC.

This clonotype was counted only a few times. This chain connects TRBV9 to TRBJ2-3; TRBD2 agrees at 10 bases. With V trimmed by 0 bases and J by 3 bases, 10 bases remained unmatched. Germline V gene data show CDR1 as SGDLS and CDR2 as YYNGEE. This CDR3 region has 18 residues. The CDR3 DNA follows: TGTGCCAGCAGCGTAGGAGTGCCGGGACTAGCGCGAACAGATACGCAGTATTTT. It codes for CASSVGVPGLARTDTQYF.

This clonotype was seen repeatedly, ten times or more. The chain joins TRBV28 to TRBJ2-1; 8 bases are shared with TRBD2. V was pared by 5 bases and J by 0 bases, with 0 bases of the junction left unmatched. Germline V gives CDR1 MDHEN, CDR2 SYDVKM. This CDR3 contains 14 residues. The chain's CDR3 is CASSGTSSYNEQFF. The CDR3 DNA reads TGTGCCAGCAGTGGGACTAGCTCCTACAATGAGCAGTTCTTC.

The J gene is TRBJ1-6, the V gene TRBV29-1, with a weak D call TRBD1 (6 bases). Trimming stripped 1 base from V and 3 bases from J, with 13 bases between. The CDR3 covers 16 residues. Germline loops: CDR1 SQVTM, CDR2 ANQGSEA. CDR3 residues: CSVEAPGQYYNSPLHF. The CDR3 nucleotides are TGCAGCGTTGAAGCCCCGGGACAATACTATAATTCACCCCTCCACTTT.

The chain carries TRBV7-9 and TRBJ1-1; D not certain. CDR3 length: 15 residues. The V gene lost 11 bases and the J gene lost 1 base, with 20 bases spanning the gap. In germline, CDR1 is SEHNR, CDR2 FQNEAQ (reference sequence). In DNA, the CDR3 is TGTGCCGCGGGCACGGCATCAGACCAGAACACTGAAGCTTTCTTT. It is translated as CAAGTASDQNTEAFF.

This clonotype was seen only a few times. The gene calls are TRBV29-1 and TRBJ1-5; 9 nucleotides agree with TRBD1. The CDR3 runs 13 residues. CDR1 is SQVTM and CDR2 is ANQGSEA in the germline V gene. With 6 bases clipped from V and 4 bases from J, the junction kept 4 bases outside the gene matches. The chain's CDR3 is CSVRDRANQPQHF. The CDR3 DNA reads TGCAGCGTCCGGGACAGGGCTAATCAGCCCCAGCATTTT.

The chain is built from TRBV2 and TRBJ1-2, with D possibly being TRBD1 (5 bases). Germline assignment: CDR1 SNHLY and CDR2 FYNNEI. V was clipped by 6 bases and J by 6 bases, with 14 bases between them. CDR3 length: 13 amino acids. CDR3 coding DNA: TGTGCCAGCAGCTTCATCCTCAGGGATGGCTACACCTTC. Translated, it gives CASSFILRDGYTF.

This clonotype has only a few counts. The chain recombines TRBV13 with TRBJ2-2; D gene unclear. The germline CDR1 and CDR2 sequences are PRHDT and FYEKMQ (reference sequence). The CDR3 extends over 18 amino acids. The V end was cut by 5 bases, the J end by 0 bases, with 19 bases between. CDR3 sequence reads: CASSLPRTQTTNTGELFF. Written as DNA, the CDR3 is TGTGCCAGCAGCCTTCCCCGTACACAGACGACGAACACCGGGGAGCTGTTTTTT.

The rearrangement uses TRBV5-1 and TRBJ2-1, with 9 bases fitting TRBD2. The tail of the sequence fits TRBJ2-7 better, so the J call may be wrong. Per the germline V gene, CDR1 is SGHRS and CDR2 is YFSETQ. The CDR3 runs 18 residues. The CDR3 coding sequence is TGCGCCAGCAGCTTGGGACTAGCGGTGAGCCGCTCCTACAATGAGCAGTACTTC. Protein: CASSLGLAVSRSYNEQYF.

V and J are TRBV20-1 and TRBJ2-4; 7 bases align to TRBD2. The CDR3 consists of 16 residues. CDR1 DFQATT and CDR2 SNEGSKA come from the germline V gene (reference sequence). Germline trimming cut 5 bases from V and 1 base from J; bases unmatched to any gene: 11. The CDR3 is CSALYGLLAAKNIQYF. The CDR3 DNA reads as TGCAGTGCTCTGTATGGTCTACTAGCGGCCAAAAACATTCAGTACTTC.

In its sample, this clonotype was seen a few times. The J gene is TRBJ1-2, the V gene TRBV6-6, with TRBD1 matching 9 bases. The CDR3 spans 15 residues. Germline V CDR1 and CDR2: MNHNY, SVGAGI (reference sequence). With V trimmed by 4 bases and J by 3 bases, 6 bases remained unmatched. In nucleotides, the CDR3 is TGTGCCAGCAGTTTCCCGGGACAGGGTGACTATGGCTACACCTTC. Its protein product is CASSFPGQGDYGYTF.

The chain carries TRBV2 and TRBJ2-7; D is perhaps TRBD2 (5 bases). This CDR3 is built from 14 residues. The V and J ends lost 6 bases and 0 bases respectively, with 12 bases between them. Germline V CDR1 and CDR2: SNHLY, FYNNEI. The CDR3 sequence: CASRTGVSSYEQYF. The CDR3 coding sequence is TGTGCCAGCAGAACCGGGGTGAGCTCCTACGAGCAGTACTTC.